Shown below are 28 T cell receptor beta chains from a single sample sequenced in a study of blood T cells in healthy people across ages. Alongside a J-beta primer mix, a sample-barcoded 5' primer served in a second PCR lasting roughly 7 to 11 cycles. TCRdb reprocessed the 5' RACE reads with MiXCR, giving one entry per CDR3 protein. The sample contains roughly 800,000 distinct CDR3 sequences, nearly 60% of which appear only once. Material: blood. The source is a man aged 30 to 39 in good health.

The chain recombines TRBV29-1 with TRBJ1-1; no clear D. The V end was cut by 4 bases, the J end by 0 bases, with 12 bases between. This CDR3 comprises 14 residues. Germline assignment: CDR1 SQVTM and CDR2 ANQGSEA. CDR3 bases: TGCAGCGTTGTAGGTGAAACCATGAACACTGAAGCTTTCTTT. This translates into CSVVGETMNTEAFF. Complete variable domain (other parts from reference TRBV29-1 and TRBJ1-1): SAVISQKPSRDICQRGTSLTIQCQVDSQVTMMFWYRQQPGQSLTLIATANQGSEATYESGFVIDKFPISRPNLTFSTLTVSNMSPEDSSIYLCSVVGETMNTEAFFGQGTRLTVV.

The chain employs TRBV29-1 and TRBJ2-4; 7 positions match TRBD1. V was pared by 6 bases and J by 13 bases, with 21 bases of the junction left unmatched. CDR1 is SQVTM and CDR2 is ANQGSEA in the germline V gene. The CDR3 is made up of 15 amino acids. CDR3 amino acids: CSVGPRQGGMGEQYF. CDR3 sequence (DNA): TGCAGCGTGGGCCCCCGACAGGGTGGTATGGGTGAGCAGTACTTC.

V and J are TRBV20-1 and TRBJ2-1, with D possibly being TRBD1 or TRBD2 (5 bases each). Looked up from germline, CDR1 is DFQATT and CDR2 is SNEGSKA (reference sequence). Trimming stripped 3 bases from V and 8 bases from J, with 29 bases between. The CDR3 has 18 residues. For the CDR3, the DNA is TGCAGTGCTAGGTCAGACTTGGGCCGGGACGGTCGATCCCATGAGCAGTTCTTC. Protein: CSARSDLGRDGRSHEQFF.

The chain links TRBV12-3 or TRBV12-4 to TRBJ2-5; 9 bases line up with TRBD2. V gave up 6 bases and J gave up 3 bases; unmatched junction bases: 8. This CDR3 has 15 residues. The CDR3 is CASSPRAGGKETQYF. The CDR3 DNA sequence: TGTGCCAGCAGCCCTAGGGCGGGGGGGAAAGAGACCCAGTACTTC.

The chain is built from TRBV7-2 and TRBJ2-3; 7 positions agree with TRBD2. CDR3 size: 17 residues. The J segment lost 0 bases and the V segment lost 4 bases, leaving 10 bases of the junction unmatched. Germline-derived CDR1 and CDR2 are SGHTA and FQGNSA. CDR3 in DNA: TGTGCCAGCAGCTGGGGGGAGACTAGCCCCAGCACAGATACGCAGTATTTT. This encodes CASSWGETSPSTDTQYF.

This clonotype was detected only a few times. The V call is TRBV6-1, the J call TRBJ1-5; no clear D. The germline V gene encodes CDR1 MNHNS and CDR2 SASEGT. V was shortened by 2 bases and J by 4 bases, with 3 bases between the two germline ends. The CDR3 sequence is 12 residues long. In nucleotides, the CDR3 is TGTGCCAGCAGTGAATGGAATCAGCCCCAGCATTTT. It codes for CASSEWNQPQHF.

The rearrangement joins TRBV5-1 to TRBJ2-4; TRBD1 might be the D (5 bases). The DNA end lines up better with TRBJ2-7; the J call may be wrong. From germline, CDR1 is SGHRS and CDR2 YFSETQ. The CDR3 has 16 residues. The CDR3, as DNA: TGCGCCAGCACGCTGGACACGGTGGGGCAAACCTACGAGCAGTACTTC. This encodes CASTLDTVGQTYEQYF.

The rearrangement links TRBV19 to TRBJ2-7, with TRBD1 identical over 8 bases. The J segment lost 3 bases and the V segment lost 5 bases, leaving 9 bases of the junction unmatched. The CDR3 sequence is 15 residues long. Germline V gives CDR1 LNHDA, CDR2 SQIVND (reference sequence). This CDR3 reads CASSRTRTGNYEQYF. Written as DNA, the CDR3 is TGTGCCAGTAGTCGAACTCGGACAGGGAACTACGAGCAGTACTTC.

There are a few counts of this clonotype. The chain employs TRBV6-6 and TRBJ2-3, with a weak D call TRBD2 (5 bases). CDR3 length: 13 amino acids. Germline V gene data show CDR1 as MNHNY and CDR2 as SVGAGI (reference sequence). V lost 5 bases to trimming and J lost 4 bases, with 10 bases between them. This CDR3 is CASSLARADTQYF. The CDR3 region has the DNA TGTGCCAGCAGTCTAGCTCGAGCAGATACGCAGTATTTT.

V and J are TRBV20-1 and TRBJ2-1; 10 bases line up with TRBD2. The CDR3 is 13 amino acids. V was pared by 1 base and J by 13 bases, with 7 bases of the junction left unmatched. Germline CDR1 reads DFQATT; CDR2 reads SNEGSKA (reference sequence). Written as DNA, the CDR3 is TGCAGTGCTAGAGGTCCTAGCGGGAGCTATCAGTTCTTC. This gives the protein CSARGPSGSYQFF.

The chain combines TRBV5-4 with TRBJ2-1; 7 bases agree with TRBD1. The CDR3 loop spans 13 amino acids. V lost 3 bases, J lost 9 bases, and 6 bases stayed unmatched. Germline CDR1 reads SGHNT; CDR2 reads YYREEE (reference sequence). The CDR3 here is CASSSDRVGEQFF. The DNA of the CDR3 is TGTGCCAGCAGCTCCGACAGGGTGGGTGAGCAGTTCTTC.

J is TRBJ2-3 and V is TRBV10-1; the D is unclear. This CDR3 has 13 amino acids. Trimming took off 7 bases at V and 1 base at J, with 9 bases between the two ends. The germline V gene has CDR1 WNHNN and CDR2 SYGVQD (reference sequence). The chain's CDR3 is CASTDARTDTQYF. As DNA, the CDR3 is TGCGCCAGCACCGACGCACGCACAGATACGCAGTATTTT.

Worth noting for this clonotype: A much larger clone differs from this one at a single base, so this may be a read error. V usage is TRBV27 and J usage is TRBJ1-4; 8 bases are a match to TRBD1. Germline loops: CDR1 MNHEY, CDR2 SMNVEV (reference sequence). The CDR3 contains 16 residues. With 10 bases clipped from V and 5 bases from J, the junction kept 15 bases outside the gene matches. The CDR3 protein is CATRNEAGGGNEKLFF. CDR3 nucleotide sequence: TGTGCCACCCGCAACGAGGCAGGGGGCGGGAATGAAAAACTGTTTTTT.

This clonotype was observed a handful of times. The chain recombines TRBV20-1 with TRBJ2-5, with D hard to call. CDR3 size: 11 residues. Germline-derived CDR1 and CDR2 are DFQATT and SNEGSKA (reference sequence). The V gene lost 5 bases and the J gene lost 6 bases, with 10 bases spanning the gap. DNA of the CDR3: TGCAGTGCTGCGGACCCAAAGACCCAGTACTTC. Translated, it gives CSAADPKTQYF.

The rearrangement joins TRBV20-1 to TRBJ2-7; D gene uncertain. Trimming shortened V by 1 base and J by 3 bases, and 7 bases separated the two germline ends. The CDR3 has 12 residues. Germline CDR1 and CDR2: DFQATT and SNEGSKA (reference sequence). The CDR3 DNA follows: TGCAGTGCTAGAGGCGCGTTCTACGAGCAGTACTTC. Its translation: CSARGAFYEQYF.

This clonotype was seen a handful of times. This chain connects TRBV29-1 to TRBJ2-1, with D tentatively TRBD1 or TRBD2 (5 bases each). The CDR3 sequence is 14 residues long. Deletions cut 4 bases from V and 8 bases from J, with 18 bases between. CDR1 SQVTM and CDR2 ANQGSEA come from the germline V gene. The CDR3 DNA reads TGCAGCGTTGTAATACAGGTGGAGGCCTATGAGCAGTTCTTC. Protein: CSVVIQVEAYEQFF.

CDR3 sequence reads: CAISEHVAYNEQFF. The CDR3, as DNA: TGTGCCATCAGTGAGCACGTAGCCTACAATGAGCAGTTCTTC. The J gene is TRBJ2-1, the V gene TRBV10-3, with D uncertain. The V end was cut by 2 bases, the J end by 2 bases, with 7 bases between. From germline, CDR1 is ENHRY and CDR2 SYGVKD. The CDR3 totals 14 residues.

This clonotype was counted between two and nine times. J is TRBJ2-1 and V is TRBV12-3 or TRBV12-4; D might be TRBD1 or TRBD2, each matching 5 bases. This CDR3 spans 15 amino acids. V gave up 2 bases and J gave up 8 bases, with 16 bases separating them. Here the CDR3 DNA reads TGTGCCAGCAGTTTAACCCCCCTTGGGGGTGATGAGCAGTTCTTC. Amino acid sequence: CASSLTPLGGDEQFF.

The CDR3 DNA is TGTGCCAGCAGTAAAGGGGTCCTCAAAGGCAATGAGCAGTTCTTC. Residues: CASSKGVLKGNEQFF. This rearrangement joins TRBV2 to TRBJ2-1, with D possibly matching TRBD1 (5 bases). V was pared by 5 bases and J by 6 bases, with 17 bases between. The CDR3 is 15 residues long. In germline, CDR1 is SNHLY, CDR2 FYNNEI.

The rearrangement uses TRBV29-1 and TRBJ2-3, with TRBD2 identical over 11 bases. The CDR3 runs to 14 residues. The junction had 8 bases not matched to a gene; V was cut back by 6 bases and J by 6 bases. The germline gives CDR1 SQVTM, CDR2 ANQGSEA. CDR3 in DNA: TGCAGCGTAGACACTAGCGGGAGTTCGGATACGCAGTATTTT. This sequence encodes CSVDTSGSSDTQYF.

The gene calls are TRBV27 and TRBJ2-5; D might be TRBD2 (6 bases). The J call is in doubt because the DNA end fits TRBJ2-7 better. The length of the CDR3 is 14 residues. CDR1 is MNHEY and CDR2 is SMNVEV in the germline V gene (reference sequence). The CDR3 is CATMRLGGTDEQYF. CDR3 DNA: TGTGCCACCATGAGGTTGGGCGGGACGGACGAGCAGTACTTC.

The chain employs TRBV29-1 and TRBJ2-2; unclear D gene. This CDR3 spans 15 amino acids. Germline V gives CDR1 SQVTM, CDR2 ANQGSEA. Between the trimmed V and J ends, which lost 8 bases and 6 bases, there was a span of 22 bases. CDR3 protein: CSPFSASRSPGELFF. The CDR3 region has the DNA TGCAGCCCTTTCTCCGCGTCCCGGAGTCCCGGGGAGCTGTTTTTT.

In its sample, this clonotype was seen a few times. The CDR3 DNA reads TGTGCCAGCAGTGAAGCGCAGGGCCGGTATGGCTACACCTTC. Translated: CASSEAQGRYGYTF. The chain is built from TRBV2 and TRBJ1-2; D perhaps matches TRBD1 (5 bases). V was clipped by 0 bases and J by 5 bases, with 10 bases between them. Germline CDR1 and CDR2: SNHLY and FYNNEI. The CDR3 sequence is 14 residues long. Filled out from reference TRBV2 and TRBJ1-2, the complete variable domain reads EPEVTQTPSHQVTQMGQEVILRCVPISNHLYFYWYRQILGQKVEFLVSFYNNEISEKSEIFDDQFSVERPDGSNFTLKIRSTKLEDSAMYFCASSEAQGRYGYTFGSGTRLTVV.

The rearrangement links TRBV3-1 to TRBJ1-2; 8 bases are a match to TRBD1. The CDR3 extends over 15 amino acids. The junction had 7 bases not matched to a gene; V was cut back by 4 bases and J by 3 bases. Germline-derived CDR1 and CDR2 are LGHDT and YNNKEL (reference sequence). CDR3 residues: CASSPGQGIHYGYTF. The DNA of the CDR3 is TGTGCCAGCAGCCCCGGACAGGGCATTCACTATGGCTACACCTTC. The full variable domain, with the rest looked up from reference TRBV3-1 and TRBJ1-2, is DTAVSQTPKYLVTQMGNDKSIKCEQNLGHDTMYWYKQDSKKFLKIMFSYNNKELIINETVPNRFSPKSPDKAHLNLHINSLELGDSAVYFCASSPGQGIHYGYTFGSGTRLTVV.

This chain joins TRBV20-1 and TRBJ2-7; 8 positions agree with TRBD2. V shed 3 bases, J shed 0 bases, and the junction held 13 bases outside the gene matches. CDR1 DFQATT and CDR2 SNEGSKA come from the germline V gene (reference sequence). The CDR3 has 17 residues. DNA of the CDR3: TGCAGTGCTAGCCTTGCCGGGACTAGGAGGACCTCCTACGAGCAGTACTTC. Amino acids: CSASLAGTRRTSYEQYF.

The chain employs TRBV29-1 and TRBJ2-7, with D possibly being TRBD2 (6 bases). Trimming removed 7 bases from V and 3 bases from J, with 16 bases in between. In germline, CDR1 is SQVTM, CDR2 ANQGSEA. CDR3 size: 13 residues. DNA for the CDR3: TGCAGCGCGTTGGGGGGACCACACTACGAGCAGTACTTC. It yields the protein CSALGGPHYEQYF.

This rearrangement joins TRBV20-1 to TRBJ2-5; 10 bases map to TRBD2. The CDR3 length is 14 residues. Germline V gives CDR1 DFQATT, CDR2 SNEGSKA (reference sequence). Trimming removed 3 bases from V and 5 bases from J; junction bases left unmatched: 6. The CDR3 reads CSASIAGGRETQYF. For the CDR3, the DNA is TGCAGTGCTAGTATAGCGGGAGGACGGGAGACCCAGTACTTC.

The CDR3 sequence: CASSATEQNSPLHF. The CDR3 DNA is TGTGCCAGCTCAGCAACGGAACAGAATTCACCCCTCCACTTT. V gene TRBV18 combines with J gene TRBJ1-6; no firm D call. This CDR3 is 14 amino acids long. Trimming cost V 5 bases and J 7 bases, with 12 bases left between them. CDR1 KGHSH and CDR2 LQKENI come from the germline V gene.